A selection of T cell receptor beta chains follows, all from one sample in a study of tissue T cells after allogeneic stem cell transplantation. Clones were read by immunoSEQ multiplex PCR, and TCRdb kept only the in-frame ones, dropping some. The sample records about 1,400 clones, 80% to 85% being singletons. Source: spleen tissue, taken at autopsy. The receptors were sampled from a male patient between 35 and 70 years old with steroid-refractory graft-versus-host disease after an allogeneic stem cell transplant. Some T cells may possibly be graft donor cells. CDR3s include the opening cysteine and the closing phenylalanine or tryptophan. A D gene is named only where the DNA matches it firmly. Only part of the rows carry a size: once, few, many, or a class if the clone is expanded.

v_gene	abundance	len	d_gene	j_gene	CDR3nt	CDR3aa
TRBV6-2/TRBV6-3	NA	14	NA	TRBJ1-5	TGTGCCAGCAGTTCGGACTCACCCGCGGAGCCCCAGCATTTT	CASSSDSPAEPQHF
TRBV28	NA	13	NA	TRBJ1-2	TGTGCCAGCAGTTTAGGGTCGTACGATGGCTACACCTTC	CASSLGSYDGYTF
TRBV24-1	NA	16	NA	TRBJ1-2	TGTGCCACCAGTGACCCCTCTCAAGGGCCGGACTATGGCTACACCTTC	CATSDPSQGPDYGYTF
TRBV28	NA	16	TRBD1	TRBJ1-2	TGTGCCAGCAGCCAGCCCTCCGTACAGGGGTGGGGTGGCTACACCTTC	CASSQPSVQGWGGYTF
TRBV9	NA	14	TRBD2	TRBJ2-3	TGTGCCAGCAGCTTTCCGGGACTAAGGGATACGCAGTATTTT	CASSFPGLRDTQYF
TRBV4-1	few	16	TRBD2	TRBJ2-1	TGCGCCAGCAGCCAAGAAGAACAGCGGGGGGGTGGTGAGCAGTTCTTC	CASSQEEQRGGGEQFF
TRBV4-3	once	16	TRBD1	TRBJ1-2	TGCGCCAGCAGCCGGGCCGGGACAGGGGGCAACTATGGCTACACCTTC	CASSRAGTGGNYGYTF
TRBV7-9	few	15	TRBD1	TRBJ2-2	TGTGCCAGCAGCTCCCGGGACAGGGGTACCGGGGAGCTGTTTTTT	CASSSRDRGTGELFF
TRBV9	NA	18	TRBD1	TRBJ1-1	TGTGCCAGCAGCACCCGGACAGGGGCGCACGATATGAACACTGAAGCTTTCTTT	CASSTRTGAHDMNTEAFF
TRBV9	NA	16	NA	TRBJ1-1	TGTGCCAGCAGCGTAGTAGGAGCTCCGGGGGACACTGAAGCTTTCTTT	CASSVVGAPGDTEAFF
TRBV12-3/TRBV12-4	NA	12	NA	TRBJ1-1	TGTGCCAGCAGCCGGGGGCGTCTTCTGGCTTTCTTT	CASSRGRLLAFF
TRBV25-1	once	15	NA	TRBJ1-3	TGTGCCAGCAGCCCACCCCACGGGGCGCCGGACACCATATATTTT	CASSPPHGAPDTIYF
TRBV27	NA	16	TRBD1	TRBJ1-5	TGTGCCAGCAGTTTTGAGTTCAGGGGGCGGAATCAGCCCCAGCATTTT	CASSFEFRGRNQPQHF
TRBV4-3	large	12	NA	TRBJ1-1	TGCGCCAGCAGCCAAGCGAGGGATGCAACTTTCTTT	CASSQARDATFF
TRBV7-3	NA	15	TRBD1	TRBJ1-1	TGTGCCAGCAGCCTAGGGGACAGAGAGAACACTGAAGCTTTCTTT	CASSLGDRENTEAFF
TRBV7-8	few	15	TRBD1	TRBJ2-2	TGTGCCAGCACCCCTCCCGGGACAGTCACCGGGGAGCTGTTTTTT	CASTPPGTVTGELFF
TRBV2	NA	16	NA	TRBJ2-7	TGTGCCAGCACCCCGGGAGCGGCTCAGGGGTCCTACGAGCAGTACTTC	CASTPGAAQGSYEQYF
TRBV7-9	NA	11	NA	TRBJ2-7	TGTGCCAGCACCCTCCTTGGCGAGCAGTACTTC	CASTLLGEQYF